This T cell receptor (beta chain) was found in a study of Ad26.COV2.S vaccination and SARS-CoV-2 variants. Clones were sequenced by immunoSEQ multiplex PCR, and TCRdb holds only the in-frame ones, with some missing. Counted here are approximately 300,000 clones, 85% to 90% occurring once; the ten biggest clones make up approximately 1.9%. Broader study findings: Comparability of non-spike TCR breadth was observed across vaccine and placebo recipients. Individuals receiving vaccine had higher spike-specific TCR breadth than placebo recipients did.

Concerning this clone: Its antigen remains unknown.

The V end was cut by 3 bases, the J end by 6 bases, with 11 bases between. The germline gives CDR1 SNHLY, CDR2 FYNNEI. This CDR3 comprises 14 residues. The treatment: over 15 received Ad26.COV2.S at low or high dose, single or two shots; about 5 received placebo; per-sample allocation not given. Collection of samples fell on day 63 after the first vaccine or placebo injection. The V and J genes are TRBV2 and TRBJ1-4, with a weak D call TRBD1 (6 bases). The source material was peripheral blood, sampled in a trial of Ad26.COV2.S vaccine versus placebo. This clonotype originated in a person between 18 and 65 years old who received the Ad26.COV2.S COVID-19 vaccine or a placebo. Here the CDR3 reads CASSDRGGHEKLFF. For the CDR3, the DNA is TGTGCCAGCAGTGATCGGGGGGGGCATGAAAAACTGTTTTTT.